The 26 T cell receptor beta chains presented below share a single source sample, sequenced in a study of cytomegalovirus exposure and HLA in healthy donors. PCR employed 60 Vbeta and 13 Jbeta primers. This table comes from immunoSEQ multiplex PCR, and its TCRdb copy is limited to in-frame clones, with some not included. The sample holds some 130,000 clones, 77% seen once. The sequenced sample was PBMCs. Receptors were obtained from a male donor in good health and CMV-seropositive.

The chain uses TRBV9 and TRBJ2-7; 8 bases map to TRBD2. J lost 2 bases, V lost 3 bases, and 4 bases had no gene match. Per the germline V gene, CDR1 is SGDLS and CDR2 is YYNGEE. The CDR3 length is 14 residues. The DNA of the CDR3 is TGTGCCAGCAGCGGGGGACTAGTGGCCTACGAGCAGTACTTC. This translates into CASSGGLVAYEQYF. The full variable domain, in which reference TRBV9 and TRBJ2-7 provide the parts outside the CDR3, is DSGVTQTPKHLITATGQRVTLRCSPRSGDLSVYWYQQSLDQGLQFLIQYYNGEERAKGNILERFSAQQFPDLHSELNLSSLELGDSALYFCASSGGLVAYEQYFGPGTRLTVT.

CDR3 loop: CASSQVPGLSGANVLTF. Here the CDR3 DNA reads TGTGCCAGCAGCCAAGTTCCAGGCCTCTCTGGGGCCAACGTCCTGACTTTC. The V gene is TRBV14, the J gene TRBJ2-6; D call uncertain. Between the trimmed V and J ends, which lost 1 base and 0 bases, there was a span of 10 bases. The CDR3 spans 17 residues. Germline values: CDR1 SGHDN, CDR2 FVKESK.

V is TRBV7-2 and J is TRBJ1-4; 9 bases agree with TRBD1. Unmatched junction bases numbered 6, after V lost 5 bases and J lost 8 bases. Germline values: CDR1 SGHTA, CDR2 FQGNSA. CDR3 size: 14 residues. The CDR3 region is CASSGDRVSEKLFF. The CDR3 bases are TGTGCCAGCAGCGGGGACAGGGTATCAGAAAAACTGTTTTTT.

The chain has TRBV5-1 and TRBJ2-1; TRBD2 matches at 8 bases. Trimming removed 3 bases from V and 5 bases from J; junction bases left unmatched: 13. CDR3 length: 17 residues. Germline V gives CDR1 SGHRS, CDR2 YFSETQ. CDR3: CASSSVLLAGPNNEQFF. CDR3 nucleotides: TGCGCCAGCAGCTCCGTACTGCTAGCGGGCCCTAACAATGAGCAGTTCTTC. The full variable domain, completed using reference TRBV5-1 and TRBJ2-1, is KAGVTQTPRYLIKTRGQQVTLSCSPISGHRSVSWYQQTPGQGLQFLFEYFSETQRNKGNFPGRFSGRQFSNSRSEMNVSTLELGDSALYLCASSSVLLAGPNNEQFFGPGTRLTVL.

A remark on this clone: The identical CDR3 is also encoded by other nucleotide sequences in the sample. The genes are TRBV6-1 and TRBJ1-2, with 9 nucleotides matching TRBD1. The germline V gene encodes CDR1 MNHNS and CDR2 SASEGT. V lost 7 bases, J lost 6 bases, and 6 bases stayed unmatched. The CDR3 covers 13 residues. CDR3 DNA: TGTGCCAGCAAAGAACAGGGGGCCCATGGCTACACCTTC. Amino acid sequence: CASKEQGAHGYTF.

This clone has only a few counts. This CDR3 is also generated by other DNA sequences in the sample. The chain recombines TRBV5-4 with TRBJ2-7, with 9 bases identical to TRBD1. CDR1 is SGHNT and CDR2 is YYREEE in the germline V gene (reference sequence). Trimming took 2 bases from V and 2 from J; bases not matched to a gene: 2. The CDR3 extends over 14 amino acids. CDR3: CASSLDRGTYEQYF. CDR3 coding DNA: TGTGCCAGCAGCTTAGACAGGGGGACCTACGAGCAGTACTTC.

This clone has just a few counts. The chain is built from TRBV29-1 and TRBJ1-2, with D possibly TRBD1 on 6 matching bases. The CDR3 loop spans 12 amino acids. CDR1 is SQVTM, CDR2 ANQGSEA, per germline. V was pared by 4 bases and J by 6 bases, with 12 bases between. The CDR3 DNA is TGCAGCGTTGCCGATGGGGGCGATGGCTACACCTTC. Residues: CSVADGGDGYTF.

The chain links TRBV29-1 to TRBJ1-4; TRBD1 matches at 7 bases. The V gene's germline CDR1 is SQVTM and CDR2 ANQGSEA. This CDR3 is built from 13 residues. The ends lost 3 bases at V and 6 bases at J; junction bases unmatched: 4. The CDR3 region is CSVELGTDEKLFF. The CDR3 DNA is TGCAGCGTTGAGTTGGGGACAGATGAAAAACTGTTTTTT.

The chain employs TRBV10-3 and TRBJ2-2, with TRBD1 as a possible D gene (7 bases). The germline V gene has CDR1 ENHRY and CDR2 SYGVKD. The length of the CDR3 is 16 residues. Trimming removed 4 bases from V and 5 bases from J, with 17 bases in between. CDR3 sequence (DNA): TGTGCCATCAGTGTTGGAGGGGGCGTAGGTACCGGGGAGCTGTTTTTT. It is translated as CAISVGGGVGTGELFF.

This clone occurred a few times. This rearrangement joins TRBV27 to TRBJ2-5; no clear D gene. Germline lookup yields CDR1 MNHEY and CDR2 SMNVEV (reference sequence). Deletions cut 5 bases from V and 1 base from J, with 14 bases between. The CDR3 spans 15 residues. In DNA form, the CDR3 reads TGTGCCAGCAGTACGCCCAGGCAGTTCCAAGAGACCCAGTACTTC. Encoded protein: CASSTPRQFQETQYF.

The CDR3, as DNA: TGCGCCAGCAGCTTGGCCGGGACTAGCCAAGAGACCCAGTACTTC. As protein: CASSLAGTSQETQYF. The chain links TRBV5-1 to TRBJ2-5, with TRBD2 matching 8 bases. The V and J ends lost 0 bases and 1 base, in that order; junction bases with no gene match: 2. CDR1 and CDR2 (germline): SGHRS, YFSETQ. The CDR3 totals 15 residues.

Regarding this clone: Relative to the germline gene, one junction end is altered; a read error may explain this. The chain employs TRBV7-2 and TRBJ2-4; possible D gene TRBD2, 6 bases. Germline V CDR1 and CDR2: SGHTA, FQGNSA. The CDR3 consists of 15 residues. In nucleotides, the CDR3 is TGTGCCAGCAGCTTAAGGGCTAGCGCAAAAAACAGTCAGTACTTC. The encoded protein is CASSLRASAKNSQYF.

This clone was seen more than once but under ten times. The chain links TRBV28 to TRBJ1-2, with no clear D. The V gene's germline CDR1 is MDHEN and CDR2 SYDVKM. CDR3 length: 14 amino acids. V gave up 6 bases and J gave up 4 bases, with 15 bases separating them. CDR3 protein: CASRPPGPAYGYTF. The CDR3 bases are TGTGCCAGCAGACCCCCTGGGCCTGCCTATGGCTACACCTTC.

This clone appeared a single time. The chain recombines TRBV28 with TRBJ1-2, with D uncertain. Per the germline V gene, CDR1 is MDHEN and CDR2 is SYDVKM. V shed 6 bases and J shed 4 bases, with 15 bases lying between them. The CDR3 is 14 amino acids. The CDR3 sequence is CASSLLEDSYGYTF. The CDR3 nucleotides are TGTGCCAGCAGCCTCCTCGAGGATAGCTATGGCTACACCTTC.

The chain has TRBV5-4 and TRBJ1-6, with TRBD1 as a possible D gene (6 bases). The CDR3 totals 15 residues. The V end was cut by 4 bases, the J end by 8 bases, with 16 bases between. Germline V gene sequence: CDR1 SGHNT, CDR2 YYREEE (reference sequence). Written as DNA, the CDR3 is TGTGCCAGCAGCGGCACTACAGGGACCTATTCACCCCTCCACTTT. Protein: CASSGTTGTYSPLHF.

This chain joins TRBV27 and TRBJ1-3; no firm D call. The CDR3 totals 14 residues. CDR1 is MNHEY, CDR2 SMNVEV, per germline (reference sequence). Trimming removed 7 bases at V and 0 bases at J, with 10 bases between. For the CDR3, the DNA is TGTGCCAGCAAAGCGGCATCCTCTGGAAACACCATATATTTT. Amino acids: CASKAASSGNTIYF.

This chain connects TRBV18 to TRBJ2-7; possible D gene TRBD1, 5 bases. The CDR3 contains 13 residues. Germline CDR1 KGHSH, CDR2 LQKENI. Trimming took off 5 bases at V and 3 bases at J, with 11 bases between the two ends. The CDR3 bases are TGTGCCAGCTCATCCACAGGTAACTACGAGCAGTACTTC. Its translation is CASSSTGNYEQYF.

This chain connects TRBV9 to TRBJ1-4; possibly TRBD1 for D (6 bases). The V end lost 0 bases, the J end lost 8 bases, and 17 bases lay between the germline ends. The CDR3 contains 16 residues. Germline V CDR1 and CDR2: SGDLS, YYNGEE. The CDR3 loop is CASSVEARDIGEKLFF. For the CDR3, the DNA is TGTGCCAGCAGCGTAGAGGCCAGGGACATAGGGGAAAAACTGTTTTTT.

The chain employs TRBV28 and TRBJ1-2; D ambiguous. The V and J ends lost 3 bases and 4 bases respectively, with 12 bases between them. CDR1 and CDR2 (germline): MDHEN, SYDVKM. The CDR3 has 14 amino acids. The CDR3 region is CASSFLVESYGYTF. The CDR3 coding sequence is TGTGCCAGCAGTTTTTTGGTGGAGAGCTATGGCTACACCTTC.

The chain recombines TRBV5-4 with TRBJ1-1, with 7 bases fitting TRBD1. From germline, CDR1 is SGHNT and CDR2 YYREEE (reference sequence). V shed 2 bases and J 4 bases; nucleotides not matched to a gene: 8. This CDR3 contains 15 residues. The chain's CDR3 is CASSFPTGKGTEAFF. In DNA form, the CDR3 reads TGTGCCAGCAGCTTCCCGACAGGGAAGGGCACTGAAGCTTTCTTT.

The chain carries TRBV28 and TRBJ2-7; D gene ambiguous. CDR1 is MDHEN and CDR2 is SYDVKM in the germline V gene. The CDR3 loop spans 12 amino acids. The ends were cut back, 2 bases at V and 3 bases at J, with 5 bases in the middle. CDR3 loop: CASSLTGYEQYF. The CDR3 DNA is TGTGCCAGCAGTTTAACGGGCTACGAGCAGTACTTC.

CDR3 coding DNA: TGTGCCAGCTCACCCTCAGGGGTGAGCAATCAGCCCCAGCATTTT. Translating gives CASSPSGVSNQPQHF. This chain connects TRBV18 to TRBJ1-5; D might be TRBD1 (6 bases). Germline V lookup: CDR1 KGHSH, CDR2 LQKENI. V lost 3 bases to trimming and J lost 1 base, with 10 bases between them. This CDR3 comprises 15 residues. The whole variable domain, filled in from reference TRBV18 and TRBJ1-5, reads NAGVMQNPRHLVRRRGQEARLRCSPMKGHSHVYWYRQLPEEGLKFMVYLQKENIIDESGMPKERFSAEFPKEGPSILRIQQVVRGDSAAYFCASSPSGVSNQPQHFGDGTRLSIL.

The chain employs TRBV5-1 and TRBJ2-5, with D perhaps matching TRBD2 (5 bases). The CDR3 runs 16 residues. Trimming cost V 0 bases and J 0 bases, with 12 bases left between them. Germline CDR1 and CDR2: SGHRS and YFSETQ. In nucleotides, the CDR3 is TGCGCCAGCAGCTTGGTCGCGGGCGCCAACCAAGAGACCCAGTACTTC. This encodes CASSLVAGANQETQYF.

The V call is TRBV6-1, the J call TRBJ2-4; 9 bases line up with TRBD1. Germline CDR1 MNHNS, CDR2 SASEGT. The V segment lost 2 bases and the J segment 0 bases; nucleotides outside the gene matches: 5. CDR3 size: 17 residues. CDR3 sequence: CASSEMDRGIAKNIQYF. CDR3 nucleotide sequence: TGTGCCAGCAGTGAAATGGACAGGGGAATAGCCAAAAACATTCAGTACTTC.

V and J are TRBV2 and TRBJ2-3; perhaps TRBD2 as D (6 bases). CDR1 is SNHLY and CDR2 is FYNNEI in the germline V gene. This CDR3 contains 14 residues. V was clipped by 7 bases and J by 3 bases, with 14 bases between them. CDR3 DNA sequence: TGTGCCAGCAAGGAGGGTAGAGGGACAGATACGCAGTATTTT. As protein: CASKEGRGTDTQYF.

This clone has a handful of counts. The V gene is TRBV9, the J gene TRBJ1-5; possible D gene TRBD1, 5 bases. This CDR3 comprises 14 residues. The ends were cut back, 0 bases at V and 9 bases at J, with 13 bases in the middle. Germline-derived CDR1 and CDR2 are SGDLS and YYNGEE. The CDR3 bases are TGTGCCAGCAGCGTAGTGAAGGGGATTCGGCCCCAGCATTTT. Encoded protein: CASSVVKGIRPQHF. Filled out from reference TRBV9 and TRBJ1-5, the complete variable domain reads DSGVTQTPKHLITATGQRVTLRCSPRSGDLSVYWYQQSLDQGLQFLIQYYNGEERAKGNILERFSAQQFPDLHSELNLSSLELGDSALYFCASSVVKGIRPQHFGDGTRLSIL.